Each of the 21 T cell receptor beta chains below was sequenced from the same sample in a study of cytomegalovirus exposure and HLA in healthy donors. PCR involved 60 Vbeta and 13 Jbeta primers. Assay: immunoSEQ multiplex PCR; the TCRdb copy retains only in-frame clones and omits some. The sample records about 160,000 clones, around 78% being singletons. Sample: PBMCs. The receptors originated from a man aged 40-49 years in good health and CMV-seronegative.

The V and J genes are TRBV7-3 and TRBJ1-2; D is uncertain. In germline, CDR1 is SGHTA, CDR2 FQGTGA. The CDR3 extends over 13 amino acids. V lost 5 bases to trimming and J lost 5 bases, with 12 bases between them. Here the CDR3 DNA reads TGTGCCAGCAGCCCAGAGGCTGGATATGGCTACACCTTC. This sequence encodes CASSPEAGYGYTF.

The V gene is TRBV27, the J gene TRBJ1-6, with 7 bases matching TRBD1. The germline V gene has CDR1 MNHEY and CDR2 SMNVEV (reference sequence). The CDR3 is made up of 16 amino acids. V was clipped by 3 bases and J by 8 bases; unmatched bases: 10. CDR3 sequence: CASSFTGARGDSPLHF. The CDR3 region has the DNA TGTGCCAGCAGTTTTACAGGGGCAAGAGGGGATTCACCCCTCCACTTT.

The chain uses TRBV11-2 and TRBJ2-1; D not certain. V was shortened by 4 bases and J by 8 bases, with 9 bases between the two germline ends. The germline gives CDR1 SGHAT, CDR2 FQNNGV. The length of the CDR3 is 12 residues. The CDR3 spells CASSSGWDEQFF. In nucleotides, the CDR3 is TGTGCCAGCAGCTCCGGGTGGGATGAGCAGTTCTTC. The complete variable domain, with remaining parts taken from reference TRBV11-2 and TRBJ2-1, reads EAGVAQSPRYKIIEKRQSVAFWCNPISGHATLYWYQQILGQGPKLLIQFQNNGVVDDSQLPKDRFSAERLKGVDSTLKIQPAKLEDSAVYLCASSSGWDEQFFGPGTRLTVL.

The J gene is TRBJ1-1, the V gene TRBV18, with D perhaps TRBD1 (6 bases). CDR1 KGHSH and CDR2 LQKENI come from the germline V gene. The V end was cut by 5 bases, the J end by 6 bases, with 16 bases between. The CDR3 extends over 14 amino acids. The CDR3, as DNA: TGTGCCAGCTCAGTAACAGGGATAGTTTCTGAAGCTTTCTTT. Translation: CASSVTGIVSEAFF.

This clone was detected once. The rearrangement links TRBV10-3 to TRBJ1-6; D is possibly TRBD1 (6 bases). In germline, CDR1 is ENHRY, CDR2 SYGVKD. The CDR3 covers 12 residues. The V end lost 5 bases, the J end lost 9 bases, and 8 bases lay between the germline ends. CDR3 in amino acids: CAISLDSSPLHF. CDR3 DNA sequence: TGTGCCATCAGTTTGGACAGTTCACCCCTCCACTTT.

This clone was counted a few times. The chain links TRBV30 to TRBJ1-1; tentatively, D is TRBD1 (5 bases). The CDR3 runs to 13 residues. Deletions cut 2 bases from V and 1 base from J, with 8 bases between. Germline V gene data show CDR1 as GTSNPN and CDR2 as SVGIG (reference sequence). The CDR3, as DNA: TGTGCCTGGAGTTCGACAGCGAACACTGAAGCTTTCTTT. This gives the protein CAWSSTANTEAFF.

V gene TRBV19 combines with J gene TRBJ2-3; maybe TRBD2 (5 bases). Germline CDR1 reads LNHDA; CDR2 reads SQIVND (reference sequence). V gave up 5 bases and J gave up 2 bases, with 11 bases separating them. The CDR3 extends over 14 amino acids. The CDR3 here is CASSPGSHTDTQYF. CDR3 nucleotide sequence: TGTGCCAGTAGTCCGGGATCGCACACAGATACGCAGTATTTT.

The CDR3 sequence: CASSLIVVGTSGSHEQFF. The DNA of the CDR3 is TGTGCCAGCAGCTTAATAGTGGTAGGGACTAGCGGGAGCCATGAGCAGTTCTTC. This chain uses TRBV11-2 with TRBJ2-1; 14 nucleotides align to TRBD2. V lost 2 bases and J lost 8; bases outside the gene matches: 11. CDR1 and CDR2 from the germline V gene are SGHAT and FQNNGV. The CDR3 sequence is 18 residues long.

V usage is TRBV5-1 and J usage is TRBJ2-2; D is ambiguous. There are 14 residues in the CDR3. Trimming cost V 6 bases and J 0 bases, with 9 bases left between them. CDR1 and CDR2 (germline): SGHRS, YFSETQ. The CDR3 spells CASKFNSNTGELFF. The CDR3 nucleotides read TGCGCCAGCAAATTCAACTCGAACACCGGGGAGCTGTTTTTT.

A single count supports this clone. The chain employs TRBV28 and TRBJ1-2, with a tentative D call TRBD1 (6 bases). CDR1 is MDHEN and CDR2 is SYDVKM in the germline V gene. This CDR3 is 13 amino acids long. The V gene lost 7 bases and the J gene lost 5 bases, with 14 bases spanning the gap. CDR3 sequence: CASTPATGYGYTF. The CDR3 bases are TGTGCCAGCACTCCGGCTACAGGGTATGGCTACACCTTC.

The chain couples TRBV7-2 to TRBJ2-7, with TRBD2 matching 10 bases. V dropped 3 bases and J dropped 5; count of bases not matched to a gene: 7. The germline V gene encodes CDR1 SGHTA and CDR2 FQGNSA. The CDR3 is 15 residues long. Here the CDR3 reads CASSLVSGRVNEQYF. CDR3 in DNA: TGTGCCAGCAGCTTGGTGAGCGGGAGGGTTAACGAGCAGTACTTC.

CDR3 protein: CASSLGDRGDEQYF. DNA for the CDR3: TGTGCCAGCAGCTTGGGGGACAGGGGCGACGAGCAGTACTTC. The chain recombines TRBV7-9 with TRBJ2-7; TRBD1 aligns across 10 bases. V was clipped by 3 bases and J by 5 bases; unmatched bases: 4. CDR1 SEHNR and CDR2 FQNEAQ come from the germline V gene (reference sequence). The CDR3 is 14 amino acids.

This clone was recorded only once. This sequence joins TRBV9 and TRBJ1-1, with D hard to call. The CDR3 spans 13 residues. Trimming pared 7 bases from V and 4 bases from J, leaving 14 bases between. Germline V gene sequence: CDR1 SGDLS, CDR2 YYNGEE. The CDR3 loop is CASGELPGTEAFF. The CDR3 DNA follows: TGTGCCAGCGGAGAGCTGCCGGGCACTGAAGCTTTCTTT.

J is TRBJ1-2 and V is TRBV5-1, with D perhaps matching TRBD1 (6 bases). The CDR3 totals 15 residues. Germline V gives CDR1 SGHRS, CDR2 YFSETQ. The germline V and J ends were trimmed by 3 bases and 4 bases, with 16 bases remaining between them. The CDR3 here is CASSSLGGVGYGYTF. CDR3 DNA sequence: TGCGCCAGCAGCTCCCTAGGGGGGGTAGGCTATGGCTACACCTTC.

Here the CDR3 DNA reads TGTGCCAGCAGTACCCGGACAGGGGCTAGGAACACTGAAGCTTTCTTT. Amino acids: CASSTRTGARNTEAFF. V gene TRBV27 combines with J gene TRBJ1-1, with 9 bases matching TRBD1. CDR3 size: 16 residues. V lost 5 bases and J lost 1; bases outside the gene matches: 8. Germline V gives CDR1 MNHEY, CDR2 SMNVEV (reference sequence).

This clone is a singleton in its sample. J is TRBJ2-7 and V is TRBV5-1, with 9 bases aligning to TRBD1. V was pared by 0 bases and J by 4 bases, with 5 bases of the junction left unmatched. Germline values: CDR1 SGHRS, CDR2 YFSETQ. The CDR3 has 15 amino acids. CDR3 DNA sequence: TGCGCCAGCAGCTTGGACCGGGACAGGGTTTACGAGCAGTACTTC. Protein sequence: CASSLDRDRVYEQYF. Full variable domain (remainder filled in from reference TRBV5-1 and TRBJ2-7): KAGVTQTPRYLIKTRGQQVTLSCSPISGHRSVSWYQQTPGQGLQFLFEYFSETQRNKGNFPGRFSGRQFSNSRSEMNVSTLELGDSALYLCASSLDRDRVYEQYFGPGTRLTVT.

This rearrangement joins TRBV27 to TRBJ2-5; no clear D. Germline-derived CDR1 and CDR2 are MNHEY and SMNVEV (reference sequence). There are 13 residues in the CDR3. Trimming removed 1 base from V and 2 bases from J, with 5 bases in between. This CDR3 reads CASSLYQQETQYF. As DNA, the CDR3 is TGTGCCAGCAGTTTATACCAGCAAGAGACCCAGTACTTC.

The chain has TRBV9 and TRBJ2-2; TRBD1 matches 7 bases. The CDR3 has 14 residues. Trimming took 4 bases from V and 1 from J; bases not matched to a gene: 1. Germline assignment: CDR1 SGDLS and CDR2 YYNGEE. CDR3 nucleotides: TGTGCCAGCAGCAGGGGGCAGAACACCGGGGAGCTGTTTTTT. Translation: CASSRGQNTGELFF.

This clone was detected only a few times. Germline and junction disagree at one end, which may indicate a read error. The rearrangement joins TRBV7-9 to TRBJ2-1; TRBD1 is a possible D gene (5 bases). Germline loops: CDR1 SEHNR, CDR2 FQNEAQ (reference sequence). This CDR3 contains 11 residues. CDR3 loop: CSSSVRTEQFF. CDR3 bases: TGTTCCAGCAGCGTCAGGACAGAGCAGTTCTTC.

The chain is built from TRBV5-1 and TRBJ2-1; 13 bases are shared with TRBD2. Germline lookup yields CDR1 SGHRS and CDR2 YFSETQ. This CDR3 contains 18 residues. The J segment lost 0 bases and the V segment lost 6 bases, leaving 9 bases of the junction unmatched. As DNA, the CDR3 is TGCGCCAGCAAAGGACTAGCGGGAGAAGGCCCCTCCTACAATGAGCAGTTCTTC. Amino acid sequence: CASKGLAGEGPSYNEQFF.

V usage is TRBV27 and J usage is TRBJ2-2; 7 bases are shared with TRBD2. The CDR3 loop spans 15 amino acids. Per germline, CDR1 MNHEY and CDR2 SMNVEV (reference sequence). V trimming: 5 bases; J trimming: 4 bases; junction bases outside the gene matches: 7. The CDR3 loop reads CASSPGGEGTGELFF. CDR3 in DNA: TGTGCCAGCAGTCCTGGGGGGGAGGGCACCGGGGAGCTGTTTTTT.